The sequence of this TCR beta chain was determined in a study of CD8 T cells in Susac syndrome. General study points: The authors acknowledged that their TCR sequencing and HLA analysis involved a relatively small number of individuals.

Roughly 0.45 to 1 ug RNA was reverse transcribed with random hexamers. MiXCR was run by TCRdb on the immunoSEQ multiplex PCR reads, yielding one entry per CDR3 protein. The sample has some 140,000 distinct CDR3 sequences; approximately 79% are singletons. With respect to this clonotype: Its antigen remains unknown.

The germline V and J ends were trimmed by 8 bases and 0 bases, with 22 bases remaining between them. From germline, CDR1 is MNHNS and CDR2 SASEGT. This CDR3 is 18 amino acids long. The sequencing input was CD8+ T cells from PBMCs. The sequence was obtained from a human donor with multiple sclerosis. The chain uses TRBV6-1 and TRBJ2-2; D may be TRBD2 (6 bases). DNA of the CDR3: TGTGCCAGCGACTACTTTCTAGCGTCCTCCACGAACACCGGGGAGCTGTTTTTT. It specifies CASDYFLASSTNTGELFF.